This TCR beta chain was obtained from a study of T cell repertoires in cytomegalovirus infection. General study findings and limits: Dominant in the ex vivo response were TCR beta clonotypes restricted by HLA-C and specific for CMV. Public TCR beta family frequency separated CMV-and-HLA carriers, including in an independent cohort.

A single record per CDR3 protein comes from TCRdb applying MiXCR to the reads. Here the sample spans 200,000 or so distinct CDR3 sequences, approximately 19% being singletons. This CDR3 comprises 16 residues. The V gene end was trimmed by 6 bases and the J gene end by 3 bases; junction bases not matched to a gene: 6. The V gene's germline CDR1 is SGHVS and CDR2 FQNEAQ. This clonotype was found many times. Its target is not known. The clonotype comes from a human donor in good health (CMV status not recorded). Some clones in this sample may be carry-over from other donors' samples. The rearrangement joins TRBV7-8 to TRBJ2-1, with 12 bases matching TRBD2. The sequenced material came from PBMCs. This CDR3 is CASRPRLAGVYNEQFF. The CDR3, as DNA: TGTGCCAGCAGACCCCGACTAGCGGGGGTCTACAATGAGCAGTTCTTC.